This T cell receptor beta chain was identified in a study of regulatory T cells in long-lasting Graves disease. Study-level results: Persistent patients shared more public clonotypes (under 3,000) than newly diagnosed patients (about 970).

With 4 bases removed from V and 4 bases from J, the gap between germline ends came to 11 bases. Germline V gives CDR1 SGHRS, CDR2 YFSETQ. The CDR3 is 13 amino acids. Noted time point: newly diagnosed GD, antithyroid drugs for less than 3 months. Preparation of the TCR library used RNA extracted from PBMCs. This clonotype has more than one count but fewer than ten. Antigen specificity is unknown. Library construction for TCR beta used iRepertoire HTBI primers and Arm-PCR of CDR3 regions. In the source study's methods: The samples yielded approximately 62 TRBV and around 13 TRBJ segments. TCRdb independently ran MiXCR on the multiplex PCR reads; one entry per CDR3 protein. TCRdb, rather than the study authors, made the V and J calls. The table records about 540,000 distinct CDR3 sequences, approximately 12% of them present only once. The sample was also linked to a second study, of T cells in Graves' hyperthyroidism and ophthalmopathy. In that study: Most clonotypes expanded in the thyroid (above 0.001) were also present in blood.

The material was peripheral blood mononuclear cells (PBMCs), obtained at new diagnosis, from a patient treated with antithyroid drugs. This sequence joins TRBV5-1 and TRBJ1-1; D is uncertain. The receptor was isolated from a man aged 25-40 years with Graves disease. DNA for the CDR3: TGCGCCAGCAGCCCGATCGTTTCCACTGAAGCTTTCTTT. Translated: CASSPIVSTEAFF.